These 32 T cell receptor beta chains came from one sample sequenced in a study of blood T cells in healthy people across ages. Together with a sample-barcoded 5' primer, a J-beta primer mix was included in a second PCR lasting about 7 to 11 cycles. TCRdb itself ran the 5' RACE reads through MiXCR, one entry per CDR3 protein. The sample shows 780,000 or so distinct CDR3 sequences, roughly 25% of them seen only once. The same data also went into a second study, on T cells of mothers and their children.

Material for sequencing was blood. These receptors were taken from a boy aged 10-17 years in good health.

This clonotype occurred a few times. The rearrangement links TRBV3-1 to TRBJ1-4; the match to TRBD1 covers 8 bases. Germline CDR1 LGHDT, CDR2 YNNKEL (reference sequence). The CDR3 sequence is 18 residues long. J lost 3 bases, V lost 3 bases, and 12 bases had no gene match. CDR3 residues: CASSQGTGPVGANEKLFF. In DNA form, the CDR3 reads TGTGCCAGCAGCCAGGGGACAGGCCCGGTAGGAGCTAATGAAAAACTGTTTTTT. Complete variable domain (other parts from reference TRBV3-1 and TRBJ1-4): DTAVSQTPKYLVTQMGNDKSIKCEQNLGHDTMYWYKQDSKKFLKIMFSYNNKELIINETVPNRFSPKSPDKAHLNLHINSLELGDSAVYFCASSQGTGPVGANEKLFFGSGTQLSVL.

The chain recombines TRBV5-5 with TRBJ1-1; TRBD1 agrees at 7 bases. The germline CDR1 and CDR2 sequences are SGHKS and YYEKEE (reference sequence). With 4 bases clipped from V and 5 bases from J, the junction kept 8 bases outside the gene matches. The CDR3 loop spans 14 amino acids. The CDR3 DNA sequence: TGTGCCAGCAGCAGGGGACAGTCTCGGACTGAAGCTTTCTTT. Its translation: CASSRGQSRTEAFF.

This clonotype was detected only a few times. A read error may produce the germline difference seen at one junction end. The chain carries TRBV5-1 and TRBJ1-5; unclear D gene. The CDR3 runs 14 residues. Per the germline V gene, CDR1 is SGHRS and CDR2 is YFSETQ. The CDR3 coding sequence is TGCGCCAGCGGCTTGGGCAGTTCGAATCAGCCCCAGCATTTT. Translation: CASGLGSSNQPQHF.

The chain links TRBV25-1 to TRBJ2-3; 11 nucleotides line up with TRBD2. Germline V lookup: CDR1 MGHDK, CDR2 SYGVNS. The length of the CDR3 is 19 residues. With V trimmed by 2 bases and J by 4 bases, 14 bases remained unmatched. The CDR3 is CASSESRGIAGGPSDTQYF. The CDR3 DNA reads TGTGCCAGCAGTGAAAGCCGAGGTATAGCGGGAGGGCCATCAGATACGCAGTATTTT. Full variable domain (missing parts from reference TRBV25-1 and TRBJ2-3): EADIYQTPRYLVIGTGKKITLECSQTMGHDKMYWYQQDPGMELHLIHYSYGVNSTEKGDLSSESTVSRIRTEHFPLTLESARPSHTSQYLCASSESRGIAGGPSDTQYFGPGTRLTVL.

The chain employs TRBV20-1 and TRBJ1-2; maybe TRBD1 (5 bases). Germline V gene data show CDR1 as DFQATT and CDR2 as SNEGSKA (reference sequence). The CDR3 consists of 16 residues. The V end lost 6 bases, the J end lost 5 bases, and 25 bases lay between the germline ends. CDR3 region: CSARSGTTTTPYGYTF. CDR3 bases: TGCAGTGCAAGAAGTGGGACCACAACAACCCCTTATGGCTACACCTTC.

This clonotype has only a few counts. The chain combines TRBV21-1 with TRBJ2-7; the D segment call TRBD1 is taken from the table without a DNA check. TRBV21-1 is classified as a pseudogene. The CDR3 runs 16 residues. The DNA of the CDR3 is TGTGCCAGCAGCTCCCGGACGGGCAGAAGCTCCTACGAGCAGTACTTC. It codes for CASSSRTGRSSYEQYF.

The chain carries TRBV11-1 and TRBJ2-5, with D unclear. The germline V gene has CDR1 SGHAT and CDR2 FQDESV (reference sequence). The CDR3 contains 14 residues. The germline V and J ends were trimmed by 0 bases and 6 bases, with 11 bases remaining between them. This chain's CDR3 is CASSLAEGPQTQYF. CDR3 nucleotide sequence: TGTGCCAGCAGCTTAGCCGAAGGGCCGCAGACCCAGTACTTC.

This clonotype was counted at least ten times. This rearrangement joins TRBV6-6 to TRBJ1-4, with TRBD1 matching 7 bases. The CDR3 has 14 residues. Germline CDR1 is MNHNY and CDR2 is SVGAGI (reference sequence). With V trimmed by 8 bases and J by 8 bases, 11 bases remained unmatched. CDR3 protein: CASGPKTGREKLFF. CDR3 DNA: TGTGCCAGCGGCCCGAAGACAGGGCGAGAAAAACTGTTTTTT.

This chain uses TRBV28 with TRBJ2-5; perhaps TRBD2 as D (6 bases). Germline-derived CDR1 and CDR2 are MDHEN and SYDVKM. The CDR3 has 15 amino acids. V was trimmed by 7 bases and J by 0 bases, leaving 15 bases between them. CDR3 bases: TGTGCCAGCACTTACCTCGGGGGTAACCAAGAGACCCAGTACTTC. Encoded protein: CASTYLGGNQETQYF. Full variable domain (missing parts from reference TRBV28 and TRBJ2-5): DVKVTQSSRYLVKRTGEKVFLECVQDMDHENMFWYRQDPGLGLRLIYFSYDVKMKEKGDIPEGYSVSREKKERFSLILESASTNQTSMYLCASTYLGGNQETQYFGPGTRLLVL.

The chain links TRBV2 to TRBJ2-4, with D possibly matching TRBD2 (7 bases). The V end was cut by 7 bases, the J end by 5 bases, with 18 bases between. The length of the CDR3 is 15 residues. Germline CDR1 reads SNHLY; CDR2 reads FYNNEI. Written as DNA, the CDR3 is TGTGCCAGCACCGTGGGGGGGCGTCCGGAAAACATTCAGTACTTC. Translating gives CASTVGGRPENIQYF.

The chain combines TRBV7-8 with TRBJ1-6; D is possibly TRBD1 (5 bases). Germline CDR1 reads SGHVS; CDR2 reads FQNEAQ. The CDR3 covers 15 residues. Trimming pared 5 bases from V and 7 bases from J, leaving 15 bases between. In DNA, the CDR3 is TGTGCCAGCAGCCTTCTGACAGCCTCGAATTCACCCCTCCACTTT. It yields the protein CASSLLTASNSPLHF.

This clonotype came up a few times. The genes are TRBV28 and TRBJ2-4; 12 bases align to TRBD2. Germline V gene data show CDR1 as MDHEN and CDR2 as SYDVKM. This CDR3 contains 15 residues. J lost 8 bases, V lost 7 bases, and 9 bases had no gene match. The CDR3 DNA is TGTGCCAGCACCGCTAGCGGGGGGGCCCTCGACATTCAGTACTTC. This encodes CASTASGGALDIQYF.

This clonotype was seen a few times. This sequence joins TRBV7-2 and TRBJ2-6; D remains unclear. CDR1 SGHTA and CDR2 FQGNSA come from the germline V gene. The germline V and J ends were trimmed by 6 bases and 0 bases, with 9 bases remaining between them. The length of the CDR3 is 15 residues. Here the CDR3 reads CASSLTVSGANVLTF. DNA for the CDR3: TGTGCCAGCAGTCTAACGGTCTCTGGGGCCAACGTCCTGACTTTC.

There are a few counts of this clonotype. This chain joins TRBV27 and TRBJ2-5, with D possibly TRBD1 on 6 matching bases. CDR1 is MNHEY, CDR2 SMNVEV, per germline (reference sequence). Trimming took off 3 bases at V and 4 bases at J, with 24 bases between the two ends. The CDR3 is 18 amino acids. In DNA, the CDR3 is TGTGCCAGCAGTTTGTCAGATCTTCCGGGACATCCTCCAGAGACCCAGTACTTC. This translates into CASSLSDLPGHPPETQYF.

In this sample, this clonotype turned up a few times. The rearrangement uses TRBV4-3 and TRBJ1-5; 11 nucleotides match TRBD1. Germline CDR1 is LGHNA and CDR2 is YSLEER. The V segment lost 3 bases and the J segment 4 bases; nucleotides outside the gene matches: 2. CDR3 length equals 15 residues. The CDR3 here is CASSQDRGRNQPQHF. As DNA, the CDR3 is TGCGCCAGCAGCCAGGACAGGGGGCGGAATCAGCCCCAGCATTTT.

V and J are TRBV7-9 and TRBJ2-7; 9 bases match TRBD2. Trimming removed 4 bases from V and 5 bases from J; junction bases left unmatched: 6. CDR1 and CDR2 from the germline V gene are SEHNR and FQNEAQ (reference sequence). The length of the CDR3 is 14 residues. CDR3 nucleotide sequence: TGTGCCAGCAGCTCCTTAGCGGGAGAGCACGAGCAGTACTTC. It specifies CASSSLAGEHEQYF.

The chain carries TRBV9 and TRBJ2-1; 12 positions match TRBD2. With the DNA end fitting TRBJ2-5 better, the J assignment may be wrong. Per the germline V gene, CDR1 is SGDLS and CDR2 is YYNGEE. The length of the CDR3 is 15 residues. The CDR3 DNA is TGTGCCAGCAGCGCGACTAGCGGGAGTCGGGAGACCCAGTACTTC. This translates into CASSATSGSRETQYF.

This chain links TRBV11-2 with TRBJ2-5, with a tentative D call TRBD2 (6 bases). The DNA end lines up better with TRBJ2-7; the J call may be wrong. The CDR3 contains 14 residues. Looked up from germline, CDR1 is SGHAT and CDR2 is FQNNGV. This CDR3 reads CASSPDGRTYEQYF. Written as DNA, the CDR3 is TGTGCCAGCAGCCCGGACGGGAGAACTTACGAGCAGTACTTC.

CDR3 nucleotide sequence: TGTGCCAGCAGTGGACAAATTGAGGACACTGAAGCTTTCTTT. Encoded protein: CASSGQIEDTEAFF. The chain carries TRBV6-1 and TRBJ1-1; unclear D gene. V gave up 4 bases and J gave up 3 bases, with 12 bases separating them. Germline V gives CDR1 MNHNS, CDR2 SASEGT. The CDR3 loop spans 14 amino acids.

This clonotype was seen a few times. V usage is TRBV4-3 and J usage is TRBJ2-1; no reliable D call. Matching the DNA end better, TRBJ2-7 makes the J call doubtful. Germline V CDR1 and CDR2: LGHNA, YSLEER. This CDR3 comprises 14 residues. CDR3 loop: CASSQGVGNYEQYF. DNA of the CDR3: TGCGCCAGCAGCCAAGGCGTGGGCAACTACGAGCAGTACTTC.

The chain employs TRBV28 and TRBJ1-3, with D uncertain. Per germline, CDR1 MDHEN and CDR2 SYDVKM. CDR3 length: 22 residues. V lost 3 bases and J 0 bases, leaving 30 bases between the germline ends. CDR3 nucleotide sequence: TGTGCCAGCAGTTTGAGCGGAAAGACTGTTCTTTCAGATCCTCGCTCTGGAAACACCATATATTTT. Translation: CASSLSGKTVLSDPRSGNTIYF.

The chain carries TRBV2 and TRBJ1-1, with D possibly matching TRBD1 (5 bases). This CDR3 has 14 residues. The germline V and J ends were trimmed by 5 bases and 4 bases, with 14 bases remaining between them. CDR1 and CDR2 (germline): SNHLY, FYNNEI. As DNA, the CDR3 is TGTGCCAGCAGTCTGGCGAGTGGGGGCACTGAAGCTTTCTTT. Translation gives CASSLASGGTEAFF.

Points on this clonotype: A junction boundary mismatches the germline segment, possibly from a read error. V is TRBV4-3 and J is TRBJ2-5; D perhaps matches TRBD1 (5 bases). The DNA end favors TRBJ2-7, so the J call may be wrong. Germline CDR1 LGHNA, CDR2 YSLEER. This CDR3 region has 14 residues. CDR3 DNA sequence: TGTGCCAGCAGCCAAGGCAGGGCTTCTTACGAGCAGTACTTC. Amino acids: CASSQGRASYEQYF.

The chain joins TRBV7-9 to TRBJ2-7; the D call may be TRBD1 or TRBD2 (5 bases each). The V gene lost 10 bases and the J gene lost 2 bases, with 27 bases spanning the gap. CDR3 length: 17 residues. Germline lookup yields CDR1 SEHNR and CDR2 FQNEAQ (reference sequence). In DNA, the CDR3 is TGTGCCACCAAGAGGGGACCTCCAATTGATAATACCTACGAGCAGTACTTC. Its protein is CATKRGPPIDNTYEQYF.

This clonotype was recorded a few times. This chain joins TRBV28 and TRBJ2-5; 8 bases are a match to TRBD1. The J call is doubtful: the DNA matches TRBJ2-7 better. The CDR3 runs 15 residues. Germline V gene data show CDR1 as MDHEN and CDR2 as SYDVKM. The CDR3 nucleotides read TGTGCCAGCAGGCCCGGGACAGGAATAGCTTACGAGCAGTACTTC. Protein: CASRPGTGIAYEQYF.

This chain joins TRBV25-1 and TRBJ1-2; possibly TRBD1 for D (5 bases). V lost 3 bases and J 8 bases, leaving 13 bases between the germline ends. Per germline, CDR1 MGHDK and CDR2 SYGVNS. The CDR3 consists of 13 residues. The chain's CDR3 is CASSDGGLRGYTF. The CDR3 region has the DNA TGTGCCAGCAGTGACGGGGGGTTGAGGGGCTACACCTTC.

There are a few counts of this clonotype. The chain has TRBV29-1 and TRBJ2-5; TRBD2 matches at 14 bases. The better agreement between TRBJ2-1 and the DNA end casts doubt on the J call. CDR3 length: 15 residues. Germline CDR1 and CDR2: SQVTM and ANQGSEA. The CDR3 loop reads CSAQGGLAGDNEQFF. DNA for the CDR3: TGCAGCGCTCAGGGGGGACTAGCGGGGGACAATGAGCAGTTCTTC.

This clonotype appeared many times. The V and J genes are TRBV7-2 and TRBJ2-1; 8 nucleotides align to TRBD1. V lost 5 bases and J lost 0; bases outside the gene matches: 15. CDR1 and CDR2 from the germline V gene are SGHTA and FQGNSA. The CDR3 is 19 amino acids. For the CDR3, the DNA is TGTGCCAGCAGCCGATGGACAGGGATTGGCTTAAGCTCCTACAATGAGCAGTTCTTC. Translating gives CASSRWTGIGLSSYNEQFF. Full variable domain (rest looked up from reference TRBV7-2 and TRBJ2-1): GAGVSQSPSNKVTEKGKDVELRCDPISGHTALYWYRQSLGQGLEFLIYFQGNSAPDKSGLPSDRFSAERTGGSVSTLTIQRTQQEDSAVYLCASSRWTGIGLSSYNEQFFGPGTRLTVL.

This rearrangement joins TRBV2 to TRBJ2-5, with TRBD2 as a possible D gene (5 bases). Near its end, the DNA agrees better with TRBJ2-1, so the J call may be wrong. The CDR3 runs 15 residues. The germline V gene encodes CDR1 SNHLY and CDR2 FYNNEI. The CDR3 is CASSDRGIYGDEQFF. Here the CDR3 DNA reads TGTGCCAGCAGTGATCGGGGAATCTATGGGGATGAGCAGTTCTTC.

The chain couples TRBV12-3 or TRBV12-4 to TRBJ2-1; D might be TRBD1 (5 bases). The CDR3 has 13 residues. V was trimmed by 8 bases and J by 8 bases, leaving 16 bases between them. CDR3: CASSIGRVHEQFF. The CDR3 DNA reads TGTGCCAGCTCCATCGGCAGGGTCCATGAGCAGTTCTTC.

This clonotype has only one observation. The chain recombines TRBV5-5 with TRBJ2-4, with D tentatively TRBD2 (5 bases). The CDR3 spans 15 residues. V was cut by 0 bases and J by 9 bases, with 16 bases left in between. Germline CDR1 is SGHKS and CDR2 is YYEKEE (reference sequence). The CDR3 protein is CASSLASGLRGIQYF. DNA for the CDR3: TGTGCCAGCAGCTTGGCCTCGGGATTGCGTGGCATTCAGTACTTC.

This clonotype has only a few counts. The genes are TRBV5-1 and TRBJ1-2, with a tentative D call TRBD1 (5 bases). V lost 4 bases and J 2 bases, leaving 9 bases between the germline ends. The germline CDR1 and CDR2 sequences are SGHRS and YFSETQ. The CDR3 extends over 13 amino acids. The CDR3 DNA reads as TGCGCCAGCAGCGAGGACAACAACTATGGCTACACCTTC. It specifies CASSEDNNYGYTF.